This T cell receptor (beta chain) emerged from a study of T cell responses to AZD1222 COVID-19 vaccine. V lost 3 bases to trimming and J lost 2 bases; unmatched junction nucleotides: 3. The CDR3 has 14 amino acids. Here immunoSEQ multiplex PCR was the method, and the copy in TCRdb shows in-frame clones only, minus some. Of 100,000 to 150,000 clones in the sample, roughly 90% were seen once. As concerns this clone: Antigen: not known.

Pooled in the analysis were second doses at about 4 or about 12 weeks. General study results and limits: Regions left unmutated in variants are reportedly the target of nearly half of spike-specific TCRs. Spike-specific TCR breadth and depth grew following two AZD1222 doses. Clonal diversity was possibly underestimated; the donors were predominantly white British and more often female.

Sequenced material: peripheral blood, taken 28 days after the second AZD1222 dose. The sequence came from an adult who received the AZD1222 COVID-19 vaccine. V and J are TRBV5-7 and TRBJ1-1; 8 bases are shared with TRBD1. TRBV5-7 belongs to the ORF category, with a function that is uncertain. The CDR3 sequence is CASSSRGLNTEAFF. The CDR3 DNA reads TGTGCCAGCAGCTCCAGGGGGCTCAACACTGAAGCTTTCTTT.